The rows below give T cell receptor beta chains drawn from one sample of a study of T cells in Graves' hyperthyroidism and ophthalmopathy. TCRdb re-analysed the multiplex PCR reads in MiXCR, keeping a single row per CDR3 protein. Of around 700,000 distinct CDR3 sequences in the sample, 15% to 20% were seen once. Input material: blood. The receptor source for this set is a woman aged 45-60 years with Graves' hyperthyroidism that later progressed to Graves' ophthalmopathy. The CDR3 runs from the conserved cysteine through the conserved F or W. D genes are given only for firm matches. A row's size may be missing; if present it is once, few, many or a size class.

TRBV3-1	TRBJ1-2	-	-	TGTGCCAGCAGCCAGAGCCAGGGAAATGGCTACACCTTC	CASSQSQGNGYTF
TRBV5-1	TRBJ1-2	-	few	TGCGCCAGCAGCGACGGCCCCGCGGGGGGATTTGGCTACACCTTC	CASSDGPAGGFGYTF
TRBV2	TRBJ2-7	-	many	TGTGCCAGCAGTGAAGTTACCGGGCTGGTGTCCTACGAGCAGTACTTC	CASSEVTGLVSYEQYF
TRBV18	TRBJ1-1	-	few	TGTGCCAGCTCGCGGACGGACCTGAACACTGAAGCTTTCTTT	CASSRTDLNTEAFF
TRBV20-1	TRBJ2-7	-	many	TGCAGTGCTAGGGCCCTGGGGAGCGAGCAGTACTTC	CSARALGSEQYF
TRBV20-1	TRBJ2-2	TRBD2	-	TGCAGTGCTCTAGCGGGGGCCGCGAACACCGGGGAGCTGTTTTTT	CSALAGAANTGELFF
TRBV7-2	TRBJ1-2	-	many	TGTGCCAGCAGCACTGAAAGCCGGGACACGGGGAGCGGCTACACCTTC	CASSTESRDTGSGYTF
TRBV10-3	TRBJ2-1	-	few	TGTGCCATCAGTGGGGGCGGGGTTAGCTCCTACAATGAGCAGTTCTTC	CAISGGGVSSYNEQFF
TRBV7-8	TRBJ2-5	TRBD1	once	TGTGCCAGCAGCTCCGCGGGGACAGGGCAAGAGACCCAGTACTTC	CASSSAGTGQETQYF
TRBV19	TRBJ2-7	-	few	TGTGCCAGTAGTATAGAGTTGCGGGCAACGTCCTACGAGCAGTACTTC	CASSIELRATSYEQYF
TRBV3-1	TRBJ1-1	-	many	TGTGCCAGCAGCCATCTTCAGGGAACTGAAGCTTTCTTT	CASSHLQGTEAFF
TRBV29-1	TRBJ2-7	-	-	TGCAGCGCGGAGGTTGGGGCAGACGAGCAGTACTTC	CSAEVGADEQYF
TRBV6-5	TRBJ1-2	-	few	TGTGCCAGCAGTTACTCTCGACAGGTGGATGGCTACACCTTC	CASSYSRQVDGYTF
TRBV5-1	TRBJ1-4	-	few	TGCGCCAGCAGCTTTAACAGGGTTAATGAAAAACTGTTTTTT	CASSFNRVNEKLFF
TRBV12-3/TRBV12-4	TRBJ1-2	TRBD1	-	TGTGCCAGCAGTTTCCAGGGGGCGTTAAGCGGCTACACCTTC	CASSFQGALSGYTF
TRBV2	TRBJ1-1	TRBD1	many	TGTGCCAGCAGTACGCTCGACAGGGACCCTGAAGCTTTCTTT	CASSTLDRDPEAFF
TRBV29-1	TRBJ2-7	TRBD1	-	TGCAGCACGGGACAGGGGGCCGGGGGCTACGAGCAGTACTTC	CSTGQGAGGYEQYF
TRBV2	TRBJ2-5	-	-	TGTGCCAGCAGTGAAGGTGGAGTGTGGGCGTACTTC	CASSEGGVWAYF
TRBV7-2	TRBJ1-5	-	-	TGTGCCAGCAGCTTAGGACATCCGAGCAATCAGCCCCAGCATTTT	CASSLGHPSNQPQHF
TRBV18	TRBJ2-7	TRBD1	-	TGTGCCAGCTCACTCCAGGGACAGGGGGCCTCCTACGAGCAGTACTTC	CASSLQGQGASYEQYF
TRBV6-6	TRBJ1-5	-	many	TGTGCCAGCAGTTACTCCGGTAGGAACAATCAGCCCCAGCATTTT	CASSYSGRNNQPQHF
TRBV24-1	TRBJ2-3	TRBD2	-	TGTGCCACCAGTGATCGCTCGGCGGGGGGCACAGATACGCAGTATTTT	CATSDRSAGGTDTQYF
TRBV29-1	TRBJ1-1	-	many	TGCAGCGTGGACGAGGAGAACACTGAAGCTTTCTTT	CSVDEENTEAFF
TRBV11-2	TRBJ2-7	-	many	TGTGCCAGCAGCTCCCTTCAGGACGAGCAGTACTTC	CASSSLQDEQYF
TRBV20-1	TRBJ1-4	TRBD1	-	TGCAGTGCTAGGGGACAGGGCCATAATGAAAAACTGTTTTTT	CSARGQGHNEKLFF
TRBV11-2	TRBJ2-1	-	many	TGTGCCAGCAGCCCTCCCGGCTGGAATGAGCAGTTCTTC	CASSPPGWNEQFF
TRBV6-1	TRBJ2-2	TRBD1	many	TGTGCCAGCAGGACAGGGGAGAACACCGGGGAGCTGTTTTTT	CASRTGENTGELFF
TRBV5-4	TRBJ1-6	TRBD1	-	TGTGCCAGCAGCTTAACGGGACAGGGCATTTCCCCCCTCCACTTT	CASSLTGQGISPLHF
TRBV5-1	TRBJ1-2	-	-	TGCGCCAGCAGCCCGGAACAGGGTAGGGGCTACACCTTC	CASSPEQGRGYTF
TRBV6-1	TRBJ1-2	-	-	TGTGCCAGCAGTGAAGTGACACACTATGGCTACACCTTC	CASSEVTHYGYTF
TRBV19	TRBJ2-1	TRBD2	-	TGTGCCAGTAGTATGTTCGGGGGGTATGAGCAGTTCTTC	CASSMFGGYEQFF
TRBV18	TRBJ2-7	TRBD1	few	TGTGCCAGCTCACCACCGGGGCAGGGGGCTTCCTACGAGCAGTACTTC	CASSPPGQGASYEQYF
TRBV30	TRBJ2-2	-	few	TGTGCCTGGATTAAGTGGAACACCGGGGAGCTGTTTTTT	CAWIKWNTGELFF
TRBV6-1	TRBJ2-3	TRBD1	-	TGTGCCAGCAGTCGTCTAACAGGGGCCAACACAGATACGCAGTATTTT	CASSRLTGANTDTQYF
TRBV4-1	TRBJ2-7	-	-	TGCGCCAGCAGCCAGGGACCAACCTACGAGCAGTACTTC	CASSQGPTYEQYF
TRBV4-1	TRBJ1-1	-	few	TGCGCCAGCAGCCAAGTCCGCCCTTCGAACACTGAAGCTTTCTTT	CASSQVRPSNTEAFF
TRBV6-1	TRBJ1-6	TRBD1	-	TGTGCCAGCAGTTATTCCGGGACAGGGGTCCATTCACCCCTCCACTTT	CASSYSGTGVHSPLHF
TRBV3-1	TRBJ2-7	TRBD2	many	TGTGCCAGCAGCCAATCGTTCTTAGCGGGGCGCTCCTACGAGCAGTACTTC	CASSQSFLAGRSYEQYF
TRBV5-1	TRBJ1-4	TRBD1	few	TGCGCCAGCAGCTTGGCGGCGACAGGGACTGAAAAACTGTTTTTT	CASSLAATGTEKLFF
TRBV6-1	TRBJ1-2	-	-	TGTGCCAGCCAGAGAGCAGGGAGGGACTATGGCTACACCTTC	CASQRAGRDYGYTF
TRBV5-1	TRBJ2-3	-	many	TGCGCCAGCAGCAGGCAAAGGATTCCCGGAGATACGCAGTATTTT	CASSRQRIPGDTQYF
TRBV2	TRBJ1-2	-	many	TGTGCCAGCAGTGAAGTGGCAGGTGGAGGCTACACCTTC	CASSEVAGGGYTF
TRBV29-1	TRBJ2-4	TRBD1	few	TGCAGCGTTGAGGACAGGGTAGGGACGGGGTTCAAAAACATTCAGTACTTC	CSVEDRVGTGFKNIQYF
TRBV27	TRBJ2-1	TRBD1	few	TGTGCCAGCAGTTTTCGACAGGGGAAGAATGAGCAGTTCTTC	CASSFRQGKNEQFF
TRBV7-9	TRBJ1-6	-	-	TGTGCCAGCAGCTCCACGGGGACCAAAGGGAATTCACCCCTCCACTTT	CASSSTGTKGNSPLHF
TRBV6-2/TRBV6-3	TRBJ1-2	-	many	TGTGCCAGCAGCCCCTCAGCTAACTATGGCTACACCTTC	CASSPSANYGYTF
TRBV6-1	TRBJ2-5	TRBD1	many	TGTGCCAGCAGTACGGACAGGGGTGAGACCCAGTACTTC	CASSTDRGETQYF
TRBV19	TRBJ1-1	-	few	TGTGCCACCGGGGAGTCAGGAGGGATCTACACTGAAGCTTTCTTT	CATGESGGIYTEAFF
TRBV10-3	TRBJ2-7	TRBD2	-	TGTGCCATCTCAAGTGCAGGGACTAGCGGGGGGGCGTTTATCTACGAGCAGTACTTC	CAISSAGTSGGAFIYEQYF
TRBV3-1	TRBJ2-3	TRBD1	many	TGTGCCAGCAGCCGATGGACAGGGGGCACAGATACGCAGTATTTT	CASSRWTGGTDTQYF
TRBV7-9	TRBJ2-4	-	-	TGTGCCAGCAGCTTACTAATCGATCAGAACATTCAGTACTTC	CASSLLIDQNIQYF
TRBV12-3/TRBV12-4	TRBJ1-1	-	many	TGTGCCAGCAGCTCCCCCCCGTTGAACACTGAAGCTTTCTTT	CASSSPPLNTEAFF
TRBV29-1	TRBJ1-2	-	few	TGCAGCGTCTGGGTCCCGCGGGGCTACACCTTC	CSVWVPRGYTF
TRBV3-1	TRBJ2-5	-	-	TGTGCCAGCAGCCAAGAACACGGGGCCCAGTACTTC	CASSQEHGAQYF
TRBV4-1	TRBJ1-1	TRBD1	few	TGCGCCAGCAGCCACGGGGGGACAGGGGACACTGAAGCTTTCTTT	CASSHGGTGDTEAFF